This T cell receptor (beta chain) came from a study of PD-1 blockade in mismatch repair-deficient tumors. Study information: Patients had over 10 mismatch repair-deficient cancer types, all previously treated and progressing.

Germline V CDR1 and CDR2: SGHTA, FQGNSA. This CDR3 has 15 residues. V lost 1 base and J lost 4, with 13 bases in between. As concerns this clone: Its cognate antigen is unknown.

Findings and limits, study-wide: Tumor-resident clones, often undetectable pretreatment in blood, expanded then contracted after pembrolizumab.

Profiled with immunoSEQ multiplex PCR; TCRdb holds only in-frame clones, not every one. In the table there are 49,000 or so clones, 81% of which are singletons. The material sequenced was peripheral blood, taken around 19 weeks after starting pembrolizumab. V and J are TRBV7-2 and TRBJ1-1; D unclear. The sequence came from an adult with mismatch repair-deficient cancer. The DNA for the CDR3 is TGTGCCAGCAGCTTAGAAGGGCCAATCGGCACTGAAGCTTTCTTT. Translating it yields CASSLEGPIGTEAFF.